This section outlines one T cell receptor (beta chain) sequence together with its context. Its recognized antigen is unknown. Base qualities are not provided; no much larger clone lies one nucleotide away. The entry originates in a study of T cell responses to AZD1222 COVID-19 vaccine (dated by TCRdb to the early 2020s). A note on the overall study: AZD1222 recipients given second doses at about 4 weeks or at about 12 weeks were pooled, since spike-specific TCR depth and breadth were not found to differ between the two schedules. A total of about 240 trial participants underwent TCR sequencing, of whom some 210 received two doses of AZD1222 and 26 received two doses of the MenACWY control vaccine. Trial participants were enrolled into age subgroups of 18-55, 56-69 and 70-plus years, which contained roughly 150, 30 and 60 TCR-sequenced participants, respectively.

Study-wide conclusions, independent of this receptor: Nearly half of unique spike-specific TCRs reportedly recognized epitopes outside regions mutated in the B.1.351 and B.1.1.7 variants. Conclusions about previously exposed vaccinees are limited, since just a handful of AZD1222 recipients were seropositive for SARS-CoV-2 at baseline. CD4 TCRs associated with the vaccine covered the entire spike protein, and the dominant responses were in regions 160-218 and 743-854. Spike-specific TCR breadth and depth rose significantly after two AZD1222 doses compared with day 0 and with MenACWY recipients. In the small 56-69-year group, the increase in depth fell short of significance, most likely because of low power. Because no samples from the day 14 peak response were available, repertoires could be characterized only after the peak T cell response. Participants were mostly white British, with more females than males. The authors suggested clonal diversity may have been underestimated.

The germline V and J ends show losses of 4 bases and 3 bases respectively, and no gene match explains 6 bases of the junction. Taken from the germline V gene, the CDR1 and CDR2 loops are MDHEN and SYDVKM. The CDR3 contains 15 residues, cysteine and phenylalanine counted. Of all the DNA, just the CDR3 is kept, 45 bases in frame from base 1. The CDR3 regions of human TCRbeta chains were subjected to immunosequencing. As for how the authors treated the data: Repertoire TCRs were checked for matches against a reference library of SARS-CoV-2-specific TCRs that had been generated using the MIRA antigen-specificity platform. Breadth was defined as the fraction of unique TCRs that were SARS-CoV-2-associated. Depth was defined as the fraction of total T cells that were SARS-CoV-2-associated. Using the MIRA data, each spike-specific TCR was mapped to the spike region that the TCR reacts to and placed in a CD4 or CD8 class. Log10-transformed breadth and depth values were compared by one-way ANOVA with Sidak's multiple comparisons tests. TCRdb took this table from immuneACCESS and kept in-frame rearrangements with V and J called. Such tables lack part of the clones; where checked against another copy, unresolved V genes explain under half of the gap, and the rest is unexplained. The DNA gave D and trimming, while V, J and clone size come from that table. Present in this sample are approximately 84,000 clones, approximately 92% of which were seen just once. The biggest ten clones account for roughly 29% of the sample.

The time point label, as the study defines it: baseline before first vaccination. The vaccinee samples were drawn from two UK trials, COV001 and COV002, one of which was a single-blind randomized controlled phase 2/3 trial testing AZD1222 (ChAdOx1 nCoV-19) in healthy adults. Trial participant PBMC samples were collected at day 0 and day 28 after the second dose for TCRbeta chain sequencing. The sequence links TRBV28 to TRBJ2-1; 7 junctional bases match TRBD2. This clonotype was obtained from an adult in good health. The sequences come from peripheral blood, collected on day 0 of AZD1222 vaccination. The nucleotide sequence reads TGTGCCAGCAGTTCCAGCGGGGACTTCTACAATGAGCAGTTCTTC. This codes for CASSSSGDFYNEQFF.